This TCR beta chain was sequenced for a study of blood T cell repertoires in COVID-19. Study details: The United States, Italy and Spain provided the acute and convalescent COVID-19 samples. The analysed material was cDNA or gDNA that came from T cells, B-cell-depleted T cells, or PBMCs.

Methods used by the authors: Nucleated cell counts were estimated from reference gene primer amplification. The assay was immunoSEQ multiplex PCR, and TCRdb's table has in-frame clones only and misses some. V, J and clone size derive from that table, while D and trimming were established from the DNA sequence. The sample holds some 390,000 clones, approximately 91% seen once. It was during active infection that Seattle patients were enrolled and then longitudinally followed. This CDR3 has 18 amino acids. V lost 1 base and J 2 bases, leaving 18 bases between the germline ends. Germline CDR1 reads SGHDN; CDR2 reads FVKESK.

The sequenced sample consisted of peripheral blood. The receptor was isolated from a woman in her 40s with COVID-19, enrolled during active disease. The chain joins TRBV14 to TRBJ2-1; D is perhaps TRBD2 (6 bases). In DNA form, the CDR3 reads TGTGCCAGCAGCCAAGGGGGACTGTCGAACCCTCCCTACAATGAGCAGTTCTTC. Translating it yields CASSQGGLSNPPYNEQFF.